Listed below are T cell receptor beta chains from one sample, sequenced in a study of CD8+ T cells in alopecia areata. Clones were read by immunoSEQ multiplex PCR, and TCRdb kept only the in-frame ones, dropping some. The table lists about 210,000 clones, around 66% of them singletons. The specimen comprised CD4+ T cells sorted from blood, sampled at week 4, from a patient treated with tofacitinib. Receptors were obtained from a human donor with alopecia areata. Both conserved end residues are part of each CDR3. A D gene is named only where the DNA matches it firmly. Expanded clones get a size class; other rows say once, few or many, or leave the size out.

cdr3_nt,cdr3_aa,j_call,v_call,clone_size,d_call
TGTGCCAGCTCACCACCTAGCGGGGATGAGCAGTTCTTC,CASSPPSGDEQFF,TRBJ2-1,TRBV18,.,TRBD2
TGTGCCTCCGTAGATCCGGTGCAGTACTTC,CASVDPVQYF,TRBJ2-7,TRBV11-2,.,.
TGCGCCAGCAGCCTGTCGGGGGGGGCTGAAGCTTTCTTT,CASSLSGGAEAFF,TRBJ1-1,TRBV4-3,.,.
TGCAGCGTTGAAATCGGGGTTGGCTACACCTTC,CSVEIGVGYTF,TRBJ1-2,TRBV29-1,.,.
TGTGCCACCAGCAGAGAAACGGCGCGGATAAACACTGAAGCTTTCTTT,CATSRETARINTEAFF,TRBJ1-1,TRBV15,.,.
TGTGCCAGCAGTGTCGATCAGGGGGCCCGTTCCGGCTACACCTTC,CASSVDQGARSGYTF,TRBJ1-2,TRBV2,few,TRBD1
TGTGCCTGGAGCGGGGCCGGCACTGAAGCTTTCTTT,CAWSGAGTEAFF,TRBJ1-1,TRBV30,.,.
TGCAGCGTTCGGAGGGGCCTCTCACATACGCAGTATTTT,CSVRRGLSHTQYF,TRBJ2-3,TRBV29-1,few,.
TGTGCCAGCAGCTCCTCCGGCGGGGGAAGCACAGATACGCAGTATTTT,CASSSSGGGSTDTQYF,TRBJ2-3,TRBV7-9,.,TRBD2
TGCGCCAGCAGCCGTGGACAGGGCCAAGAGACCCAGTACTTC,CASSRGQGQETQYF,TRBJ2-5,TRBV5-1,.,TRBD1
TGTGCCAGCAGTTCCGCAGCGGGGGGGCATTACAATGAGCAGTTCTTC,CASSSAAGGHYNEQFF,TRBJ2-1,TRBV5-4,.,TRBD2
TGTGCCAGCAGCGCGGGCCTGTCTCAGGGGTACACCTTC,CASSAGLSQGYTF,TRBJ1-2,TRBV25-1,.,.
TGTGCCAGCAGGGAGGTACTTGGCTTATCCACCTTC,CASREVLGLSTF,TRBJ1-2,TRBV2,few,.
TGTGCCAGCAGTAAAACCAAAAACATTCAGTACTTC,CASSKTKNIQYF,TRBJ2-4,TRBV21-1,.,.
TGTGCCAGCAGCGTAGTAGTGGGGGGGCCCTACAATGAGCAGTTCTTC,CASSVVVGGPYNEQFF,TRBJ2-1,TRBV9,.,.
TGTGCCAGCAGTGCCGATAACAGGGGACATGGCTACACCTTC,CASSADNRGHGYTF,TRBJ1-2,TRBV2,.,TRBD1
TGCGCCAGCAGCTTGGAGGCGGGGTTTCGCAACACCGGGGAGCTGTTTTTT,CASSLEAGFRNTGELFF,TRBJ2-2,TRBV5-1,.,.
TGTGCCAGTAGTACGGACAGGGCAACTGAAGCTTTCTTT,CASSTDRATEAFF,TRBJ1-1,TRBV19,once,TRBD1
TGTGCCAGCAATACCCAAGGGACACCACAAGAGACCCAGTACTTC,CASNTQGTPQETQYF,TRBJ2-5,TRBV2,.,.
TGTGCCAGCAGTGTAAGACAGCCTGCGAACACCGGGGAGCTGTTTTTT,CASSVRQPANTGELFF,TRBJ2-2,TRBV2,once,.
TGTGCCAGCAGCCTAGGGGACCGCGGCGGTGCGTCACCCCTCCACTTT,CASSLGDRGGASPLHF,TRBJ1-6,TRBV7-2,.,.
TGCGCCAGCAGCGAAGGCAGTCTTATCTATGGCTACACCTTC,CASSEGSLIYGYTF,TRBJ1-2,TRBV4-1,.,.
TGTGCCAGCAGTGAGTGGGGAATGAACACTGAAGCTTTCTTT,CASSEWGMNTEAFF,TRBJ1-1,TRBV6-5,.,.
TGCGCCAGCAGCCCACAGGTCGGACAGGGGGACACTGAAGCTTTCTTT,CASSPQVGQGDTEAFF,TRBJ1-1,TRBV5-1,.,TRBD1
TGTGCCAGCAGCCAAATGGGGACAGGGGACTATGGCTACACCTTC,CASSQMGTGDYGYTF,TRBJ1-2,TRBV4-2,.,TRBD1
TGTGCCAGCAGCCAAGGACTAGCGGGGGGGCAAGAGACCCAGTACTTC,CASSQGLAGGQETQYF,TRBJ2-5,TRBV7-2,.,TRBD2
TGCAGCCCGGACCCACGGAGAACCTACGAGCAGTACTTC,CSPDPRRTYEQYF,TRBJ2-7,TRBV29-1,few,.
TGCAGCGTCATCAGGGTGTCAGAGACCCAGTACTTC,CSVIRVSETQYF,TRBJ2-5,TRBV29-1,.,.
TGTGCCAGCCGGGACCTGACCACTTTTTCAGATACGCAGTATTTT,CASRDLTTFSDTQYF,TRBJ2-3,TRBV19,.,.
TGTGCCAGCAGCTTCGGACAGGGAGGCGAGCAGTACTTC,CASSFGQGGEQYF,TRBJ2-7,TRBV7-2,.,TRBD1
TGTGCCAGCAGCCCAACAGGAGGGCAGGTCGATGAGCAGTTCTTC,CASSPTGGQVDEQFF,TRBJ2-1,TRBV7-8,few,.
TGTGCCAGCAGCGTCTCACCCACAACTAATGAAAAACTGTTTTTT,CASSVSPTTNEKLFF,TRBJ1-4,TRBV9,few,.
TGTGCCACCAGCAGGGTACGAGGTCTCTCCTATAATTCACCCCTCCACTTT,CATSRVRGLSYNSPLHF,TRBJ1-6,TRBV15,.,.
TGTGCCAGCAGCCCCTCCTATCGGAACATTCAGTACTTC,CASSPSYRNIQYF,TRBJ2-4,TRBV7-3,.,.
TGTGCCAGCAGCTTACAGGGGGCGGTGGCTAATTCACCCCTCCACTTT,CASSLQGAVANSPLHF,TRBJ1-6,TRBV7-9,.,TRBD1
TGCAGCGCTATAAGACAGGAGAACACTGAAGCTTTCTTT,CSAIRQENTEAFF,TRBJ1-1,TRBV29-1,.,.
TGTGCCAGCAGTTTTTCCTTCGGTATGCTCAGGAGCTCCTACGAGCAGTACTTC,CASSFSFGMLRSSYEQYF,TRBJ2-7,TRBV28,few,.
TGCAGCGTGGGGTCAGGGTGGGCTGAAGCTTTCTTT,CSVGSGWAEAFF,TRBJ1-1,TRBV29-1,.,.
TGCGCCAGCAGCCAAGACGGGGTATGGGCTGGGGCCAACGTCCTGACTTTC,CASSQDGVWAGANVLTF,TRBJ2-6,TRBV4-1,.,.
TGTGCAGGGGACAGAGGGAATTATTCACCCCTCCACTTT,CAGDRGNYSPLHF,TRBJ1-6,TRBV30,.,TRBD1
TGTGCCAGTAGTCTTCAGGGTGACACTGAAGCTTTCTTT,CASSLQGDTEAFF,TRBJ1-1,TRBV19,.,.
TGCGCCAGCAGCCAAGGAGAGGGCCCTGGGGCCAACGTCCTGACTTTC,CASSQGEGPGANVLTF,TRBJ2-6,TRBV4-3,few,.
TGCAGCGTTGATACTAGCGGGGTCCTAGAGACCCAGTACTTC,CSVDTSGVLETQYF,TRBJ2-5,TRBV29-1,.,TRBD2
TGTGCCAGCTCACCCAGACAGGGGGGAATGAGCAATCAGCCCCAGCATTTT,CASSPRQGGMSNQPQHF,TRBJ1-5,TRBV18,.,TRBD1
TGCGCCAGCAGCCACAGGGGGTCGCCTGGAAACACCATATATTTT,CASSHRGSPGNTIYF,TRBJ1-3,TRBV4-3,.,TRBD1
TGCGCCAGCGCCCGGACACCAAGGTCTGGGGCCAACGTCCTGACTTTC,CASARTPRSGANVLTF,TRBJ2-6,TRBV5-1,few,.
TGTGCCAGCAGCCAGGACTTTCTCGGGGAGACCCAGTACTTC,CASSQDFLGETQYF,TRBJ2-5,TRBV4-2,few,.
TGTGCCAGCAGCGTAGAGGGAGGAGGGGATACGCAGTATTTT,CASSVEGGGDTQYF,TRBJ2-3,TRBV9,.,.
TGCAGCGCGGATATTTCTGGAAACACCATATATTTT,CSADISGNTIYF,TRBJ1-3,TRBV29-1,few,.
TGTGCCAGCAGCTTGGTTGTCGGAGAGACCCAGTACTTC,CASSLVVGETQYF,TRBJ2-5,TRBV5-6,.,.
TGCAGCGTTGAAGGGACTAATGAAAAACTGTTTTTT,CSVEGTNEKLFF,TRBJ1-4,TRBV29-1,.,.